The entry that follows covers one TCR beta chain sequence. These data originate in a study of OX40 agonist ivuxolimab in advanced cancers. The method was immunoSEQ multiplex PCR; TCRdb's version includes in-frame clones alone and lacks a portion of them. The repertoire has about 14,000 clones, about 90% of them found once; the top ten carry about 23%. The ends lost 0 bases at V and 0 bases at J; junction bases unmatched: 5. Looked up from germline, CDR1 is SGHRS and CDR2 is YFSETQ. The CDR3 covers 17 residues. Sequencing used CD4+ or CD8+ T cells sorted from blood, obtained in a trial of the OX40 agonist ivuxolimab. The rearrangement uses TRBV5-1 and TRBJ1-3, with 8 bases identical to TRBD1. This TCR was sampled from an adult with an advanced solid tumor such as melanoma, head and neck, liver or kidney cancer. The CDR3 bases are TGCGCCAGCAGCTTGGGCCGGGACAGGTCCTCTGGAAACACCATATATTTT. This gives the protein CASSLGRDRSSGNTIYF.